This is a list of T cell receptor beta chains from one sample in a study of cytomegalovirus exposure and HLA in healthy donors. Sequenced by immunoSEQ multiplex PCR; TCRdb stores in-frame clones only, minus some. The data hold approximately 110,000 clones, with 80% observed a single time. The sample comprised PBMCs. Receptors originate from a man in his fifties or sixties in good health and CMV-seronegative. Both conserved end residues are part of each CDR3. A D gene is named only where the DNA matches it firmly. Size tells how often a clone was seen (once, few, many) or the class of an expanded clone, and some rows leave it out.

D gene	clone size	V gene	J gene	CDR3 DNA	CDR3 protein
TRBD1	.	TRBV19	TRBJ1-3	TGTGCCAGTAGTACAACCGGGACAGGGGTCTCTGGAAACACCATATATTTT	CASSTTGTGVSGNTIYF
.	once	TRBV7-6	TRBJ2-7	TGTGCCAGCAGCTCCCAACTTAGGGGGACCTACGAGCAGTACTTC	CASSSQLRGTYEQYF
TRBD2	once	TRBV28	TRBJ2-5	TGTGCCAGCAGTTTATTGGCTAGCGGGATTTTCGGCCAGTACTTC	CASSLLASGIFGQYF
.	.	TRBV5-1	TRBJ1-2	TGCGCCAGCAGCTTGGCCTGGGGATCGGGGGGCTACACCTTC	CASSLAWGSGGYTF
TRBD2	.	TRBV19	TRBJ2-3	TGTGCCAGTCTCGGGGGGGAAAGCACAGATACGCAGTATTTT	CASLGGESTDTQYF
.	.	TRBV29-1	TRBJ1-2	TGCAGCGTTGGGCGGGACGTAGGCTACACCTTC	CSVGRDVGYTF
TRBD1	.	TRBV9	TRBJ1-4	TGTGCCAGCAGCGTCGGGACAGTGAATGAAAAGCTGTTTTTT	CASSVGTVNEKLFF
TRBD1	.	TRBV7-2	TRBJ2-5	TGTGCCAGCAGCTTAGCGGGACAGGGCCAAGAGACCCAGTACTTC	CASSLAGQGQETQYF
TRBD1	.	TRBV10-3	TRBJ1-4	TGTGCCATCAGTGAGGAAAAGGGGGCTGGTGAAAAACTGTTTTTT	CAISEEKGAGEKLFF
TRBD2	.	TRBV19	TRBJ2-7	TGTGCCAGTAGTTTAGCGGGAGGAGCCGAGCAGTACTTC	CASSLAGGAEQYF
.	.	TRBV10-3	TRBJ2-7	TGTGCCATCAGTCCTCGCAACTACTACGAGCAGTACTTC	CAISPRNYYEQYF
.	.	TRBV5-1	TRBJ2-1	TGCGCCAGCAGTACCCAGGGACAATCCAATGAGCAGTTCTTC	CASSTQGQSNEQFF
.	.	TRBV4-3	TRBJ2-1	TGCGCCAGCAGCCAAGGTGGCGGGAATGAGCAGTTCTTC	CASSQGGGNEQFF
TRBD2	.	TRBV4-2	TRBJ2-7	TGTGCCAGCAGCAAGGAGGTTGTGGCTAGCGGGCTCTCAAGGAGCGAGCAGTACTTC	CASSKEVVASGLSRSEQYF
TRBD2	.	TRBV9	TRBJ2-5	TGTGCCAGCAGCGTAATAAGCGGGGGACAAGAGACCCAGTACTTC	CASSVISGGQETQYF
.	.	TRBV27	TRBJ1-5	TGTGCCAGCAGTTTGGGGGGTCGTCAGCCCCAGCATTTT	CASSLGGRQPQHF
.	.	TRBV28	TRBJ2-7	TGTGCCACTTTCTCCTACGAGCAGTACTTC	CATFSYEQYF
.	.	TRBV15	TRBJ1-3	TGTGCCACCAGCAGAGATCTACTCTCTGGAAACACCATATATTTT	CATSRDLLSGNTIYF
.	.	TRBV11-2	TRBJ2-5	TGTGCCAGCAGCTCGTTCGCGGGTCCCCAAGAGACCCAGTACTTC	CASSSFAGPQETQYF
.	.	TRBV2	TRBJ1-5	TGTGCCAGCAGTGAAACGGGCGGCGGGTCGGACCCCCGGAATTTT	CASSETGGGSDPRNF
TRBD1	few	TRBV9	TRBJ2-7	TGTGCCAGCAGCGTAAATAGGGGGCCTCTCTACGAGCAGTACTTC	CASSVNRGPLYEQYF
TRBD1	once	TRBV27	TRBJ1-5	TGTGCCAGCAGAGTCCGAGGGGGCCGGAGGGGTTTCGAGCCCCAGCATTTT	CASRVRGGRRGFEPQHF
.	.	TRBV7-2	TRBJ1-2	TGTGCCAGCAGCGATAGGGGGTATGGCTACACCTTC	CASSDRGYGYTF
TRBD1	.	TRBV7-6	TRBJ2-7	TGTGCCAGCAGCTTAGCCGGGACAGTCGGATACGAGCAGTACTTC	CASSLAGTVGYEQYF
.	few	TRBV9	TRBJ2-2	TGTGCCAGCACTGAAAGAGGGACAAACACCGGGGAGCTGTTTTTT	CASTERGTNTGELFF
TRBD2	.	TRBV5-6	TRBJ2-7	TGTGCCAGCAGCGCTGCGCCTAGCGGGGGCGCCTACGAGCAGTACTTC	CASSAAPSGGAYEQYF
.	.	TRBV5-1	TRBJ2-7	TGCGCCAGCAGCCGAGCTTCCCCTACCCGGGGGGCGGTCTACGAGCAGTACTTC	CASSRASPTRGAVYEQYF
TRBD1	.	TRBV5-1	TRBJ2-1	TGCGCCAGCAGCAAAACGACAGGGTCCTACAATGAGCAGTTCTTC	CASSKTTGSYNEQFF
.	.	TRBV28	TRBJ1-2	TGTGCCAGCAGTAAAATGGGGGGAGACTATGGCTACACCTTC	CASSKMGGDYGYTF
.	.	TRBV19	TRBJ1-5	TGTGCCAGTAGTTCGACAGATTATAGCAATCAGCCCCAGCATTTT	CASSSTDYSNQPQHF
TRBD1	.	TRBV30	TRBJ2-5	TGTGCCTGGAGGGGAGACAGGGTAAAAGAGACCCAGTACTTC	CAWRGDRVKETQYF
TRBD2	.	TRBV29-1	TRBJ2-7	TGCAGCGTTGAAGATCCCCTAGCGGCGAACCCGTGGGAGCAGTACTTC	CSVEDPLAANPWEQYF
TRBD1	.	TRBV18	TRBJ1-5	TGTGCCAGCTCTTCAGGACAGGGGAGTTATCAGCCCCAGCATTTT	CASSSGQGSYQPQHF
.	once	TRBV4-3	TRBJ1-1	TGCGCCAGCAGCCAAGCCAGCGAACAGGGAGTAGGAGCTTTCTTT	CASSQASEQGVGAFF
TRBD2	.	TRBV7-3	TRBJ2-3	TGTGCCAGCAGTAGACTAGCGGGAGAGTTTGATACGCAGTATTTT	CASSRLAGEFDTQYF
TRBD1	.	TRBV30	TRBJ2-7	TGTGCCTGGAGCGCCACAGGGGTCGGATACGAGCAGTACTTC	CAWSATGVGYEQYF
.	.	TRBV4-1	TRBJ2-7	TGCGCCAGCAGCCAAGATCCAGGGCGGGAGCAGTACTTC	CASSQDPGREQYF
.	.	TRBV6-5	TRBJ2-2	TGTGCCAGCAGGCCCGGGACAGCGGGCGCCGGGGAGCTGTTTTTT	CASRPGTAGAGELFF
TRBD1	.	TRBV4-1	TRBJ1-2	TGCGCCAGCAGCCCGCGGGGACAGGGGGACCGCTATGGCTACACCTTC	CASSPRGQGDRYGYTF
TRBD1	.	TRBV6-5	TRBJ1-2	TGTGCCAGCAGTTATACCTCGGGACAGGGGGCAAGCGGCTACCCCTTC	CASSYTSGQGASGYPF
TRBD2	.	TRBV6-1	TRBJ2-7	TGTGCCAGCAGCGATAGCGGGAGGAGATACGAGCAGTACTTC	CASSDSGRRYEQYF
TRBD1	.	TRBV30	TRBJ1-5	TGTGCCTGGAGTGTCGGGACAGCTAATCAGCCCCAGCATTTT	CAWSVGTANQPQHF